The next 18 T cell receptor beta chains were all read from a single sample in a study of cytomegalovirus exposure and HLA in healthy donors. This PCR relied on a set of 60 Vbeta primers and 13 Jbeta primers. This table comes from immunoSEQ multiplex PCR, and its TCRdb copy is limited to in-frame clones, with some not included. The sample has 150,000 to 200,000 clones, roughly 79% seen once. Input material: PBMCs. Receptors originate from a woman aged 35 to 49 in good health and CMV-seronegative.

In its sample, this clone was seen a few times. V gene TRBV11-2 combines with J gene TRBJ1-1; 9 nucleotides align to TRBD1. V shed 4 bases, J shed 3 bases, and the junction held 6 bases outside the gene matches. Germline V gene data show CDR1 as SGHAT and CDR2 as FQNNGV. CDR3 size: 15 residues. CDR3 protein: CASSSYRDRDTEAFF. The CDR3 region has the DNA TGTGCCAGCAGCTCTTACCGGGACAGGGACACTGAAGCTTTCTTT.

This clone appeared once. V gene TRBV5-1 combines with J gene TRBJ1-2, with D possibly TRBD1 on 5 matching bases. The V end was cut by 0 bases, the J end by 2 bases, with 11 bases between. There are 15 residues in the CDR3. Germline loops: CDR1 SGHRS, CDR2 YFSETQ. The CDR3 is CASSLGQTPNYGYTF. The CDR3 coding sequence is TGCGCCAGCAGCTTGGGACAGACACCCAACTATGGCTACACCTTC.

This clone came up a few times. The rearrangement uses TRBV11-2 and TRBJ2-3; D unclear. V lost 1 base to trimming and J lost 2 bases, with 7 bases between them. In germline, CDR1 is SGHAT, CDR2 FQNNGV. The CDR3 length is 14 residues. CDR3 bases: TGTGCCAGCAGCTTAGTGACTCCCACAGATACGCAGTATTTT. Encoded protein: CASSLVTPTDTQYF. Together with reference TRBV11-2 and TRBJ2-3, the CDR3 gives the full variable domain: EAGVAQSPRYKIIEKRQSVAFWCNPISGHATLYWYQQILGQGPKLLIQFQNNGVVDDSQLPKDRFSAERLKGVDSTLKIQPAKLEDSAVYLCASSLVTPTDTQYFGPGTRLTVL.

The chain couples TRBV6-1 to TRBJ2-2; 7 bases match TRBD1. Looked up from germline, CDR1 is MNHNS and CDR2 is SASEGT. The CDR3 sequence is 15 residues long. Losses at the gene ends were 7 bases for V and 0 bases for J; bases not matched to a gene: 5. CDR3: CASIPGTANTGELFF. The CDR3 nucleotides are TGTGCCAGCATCCCCGGGACAGCGAACACCGGGGAGCTGTTTTTT.

The J gene is TRBJ2-7, the V gene TRBV11-2; 9 bases line up with TRBD1. Per the germline V gene, CDR1 is SGHAT and CDR2 is FQNNGV. The V segment lost 4 bases and the J segment 7 bases; nucleotides outside the gene matches: 5. The length of the CDR3 is 13 residues. The CDR3 here is CASSSDRGGEQYF. The CDR3 DNA sequence: TGTGCCAGCAGCTCTGACAGGGGGGGAGAGCAGTACTTC.

V usage is TRBV5-6 and J usage is TRBJ2-7; 8 bases line up with TRBD1. Losses at the gene ends were 1 base for V and 5 bases for J; bases not matched to a gene: 20. CDR3 size: 19 residues. Germline CDR1 is SGHDT and CDR2 is YYEEEE. The CDR3 DNA reads TGTGCCAGCAGCTTGTGGGGGGTGGGGGCAGGGGGCGTATCTCACGAGCAGTACTTC. Translating it yields CASSLWGVGAGGVSHEQYF.

The chain combines TRBV30 with TRBJ2-2; a possible D gene is TRBD1 (6 bases). CDR1 and CDR2 (germline): GTSNPN, SVGIG (reference sequence). The CDR3 has 14 amino acids. V lost 2 bases to trimming and J lost 4 bases, with 11 bases between them. The CDR3 DNA reads as TGTGCCTGGAGTTCAGGGGCAAGCACCGGGGAGCTGTTTTTT. The encoded protein is CAWSSGASTGELFF.

This clone was counted a single time. V and J are TRBV5-1 and TRBJ2-7, with 8 bases that match TRBD1. Germline V CDR1 and CDR2: SGHRS, YFSETQ. The CDR3 length is 12 residues. The junction had 0 bases not matched to a gene; V was cut back by 2 bases and J by 5 bases. CDR3 sequence reads: CASSLQGDEQYF. The CDR3 DNA is TGCGCCAGCAGCTTACAGGGGGACGAGCAGTACTTC. The full variable domain, completed using reference TRBV5-1 and TRBJ2-7, is KAGVTQTPRYLIKTRGQQVTLSCSPISGHRSVSWYQQTPGQGLQFLFEYFSETQRNKGNFPGRFSGRQFSNSRSEMNVSTLELGDSALYLCASSLQGDEQYFGPGTRLTVT.

The CDR3 loop reads CASSYGLAGYTGELFF. The CDR3 DNA is TGTGCCAGCAGTTATGGTCTAGCGGGGTACACCGGGGAGCTGTTTTTT. V gene TRBV6-6 combines with J gene TRBJ2-2, with 9 nucleotides matching TRBD2. The CDR3 spans 16 residues. In germline, CDR1 is MNHNY, CDR2 SVGAGI (reference sequence). Losses at the gene ends were 3 bases for V and 3 bases for J; bases not matched to a gene: 5.

This clone was detected a few times. The chain recombines TRBV4-2 with TRBJ1-2; TRBD1 matches 12 bases. The J segment lost 6 bases and the V segment lost 4 bases, leaving 6 bases of the junction unmatched. Per germline, CDR1 LGHNA and CDR2 YNFKEQ. This CDR3 has 15 amino acids. CDR3: CASSLLGTGGNGYTF. The CDR3 DNA reads as TGTGCCAGCAGCCTGCTAGGGACAGGGGGCAATGGCTACACCTTC.

This clone occurred a few times. The rearrangement joins TRBV6-5 to TRBJ1-5, with 7 bases that match TRBD1. This CDR3 is 13 amino acids long. V gave up 2 bases and J gave up 8 bases; unmatched junction bases: 3. From germline, CDR1 is MNHEY and CDR2 SVGAGI. The CDR3 region is CASSYRGTEPQHF. The DNA of the CDR3 is TGTGCCAGCAGTTACCGGGGGACAGAGCCCCAGCATTTT.

The chain employs TRBV9 and TRBJ2-1; 11 nucleotides align to TRBD2. The ends lost 4 bases at V and 8 bases at J; junction bases unmatched: 11. CDR1 SGDLS and CDR2 YYNGEE come from the germline V gene. The CDR3 runs to 16 residues. DNA of the CDR3: TGTGCCAGCAGCACAACCTTAGCGGGAGGGCAGGATGAGCAGTTCTTC. Encoded protein: CASSTTLAGGQDEQFF.

This clone came up a few times. The V and J genes are TRBV11-3 and TRBJ2-7; a weak D match, TRBD1 (5 bases). V was clipped by 2 bases and J by 0 bases, with 11 bases between them. CDR3 length: 15 residues. The germline V gene encodes CDR1 SGHNT and CDR2 YENEEA. The CDR3 coding sequence is TGTGCCAGCAGCTTAATGTCTGACAGCTCCTACGAGCAGTACTTC. Translation gives CASSLMSDSSYEQYF.

The chain joins TRBV2 to TRBJ1-3, with TRBD1 identical over 7 bases. The CDR3 contains 15 residues. Germline V CDR1 and CDR2: SNHLY, FYNNEI. Trimming removed 6 bases from V and 0 bases from J; junction bases left unmatched: 5. CDR3 coding DNA: TGTGCCAGCAGGGGACAGTCCTTCTCTGGAAACACCATATATTTT. Amino acids: CASRGQSFSGNTIYF.

The chain carries TRBV9 and TRBJ1-5; TRBD1 might be the D (6 bases). Deletions cut 3 bases from V and 3 bases from J, with 10 bases between. This CDR3 region has 14 residues. CDR1 and CDR2 (germline): SGDLS, YYNGEE. In DNA form, the CDR3 reads TGTGCCAGCAGCGCACAGGGTGACAATCAGCCCCAGCATTTT. Encoded protein: CASSAQGDNQPQHF.

The chain uses TRBV28 and TRBJ2-3; 9 bases align to TRBD1. This CDR3 has 15 residues. Unmatched junction bases numbered 14, after V lost 6 bases and J lost 10 bases. Looked up from germline, CDR1 is MDHEN and CDR2 is SYDVKM. CDR3 nucleotide sequence: TGTGCCAGCAGGAAACAGGGGGCCGCCGCCGTCCCGCAGTATTTT. This gives the protein CASRKQGAAAVPQYF.

The V and J genes are TRBV7-9 and TRBJ2-1; 7 nucleotides line up with TRBD2. V trimming: 4 bases; J trimming: 4 bases; junction bases outside the gene matches: 4. The CDR3 is made up of 14 amino acids. Germline values: CDR1 SEHNR, CDR2 FQNEAQ (reference sequence). The CDR3: CASSSMGGYNEQFF. In nucleotides, the CDR3 is TGTGCCAGCAGCTCCATGGGGGGGTACAATGAGCAGTTCTTC.

This clone came up once. The rearrangement joins TRBV2 to TRBJ1-5; no reliable D call. The V and J ends lost 6 bases and 3 bases respectively, with 12 bases between them. This CDR3 comprises 14 residues. The germline CDR1 and CDR2 sequences are SNHLY and FYNNEI. The DNA of the CDR3 is TGTGCCAGCAGGGCCCAGGTGTCCAATCAGCCCCAGCATTTT. As protein: CASRAQVSNQPQHF.